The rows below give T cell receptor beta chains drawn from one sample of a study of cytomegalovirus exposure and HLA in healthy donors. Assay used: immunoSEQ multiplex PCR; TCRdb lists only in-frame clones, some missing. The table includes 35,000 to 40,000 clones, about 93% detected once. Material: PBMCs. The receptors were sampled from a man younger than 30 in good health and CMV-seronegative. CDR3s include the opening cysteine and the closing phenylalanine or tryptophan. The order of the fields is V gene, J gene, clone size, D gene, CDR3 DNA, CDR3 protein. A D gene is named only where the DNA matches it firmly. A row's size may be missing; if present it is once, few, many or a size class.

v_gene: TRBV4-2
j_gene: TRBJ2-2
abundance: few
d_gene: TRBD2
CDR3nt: TGTGCCAGCAGCCCGGGAGGAGTGGACACCGGGGAGCTGTTTTTT
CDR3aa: CASSPGGVDTGELFF

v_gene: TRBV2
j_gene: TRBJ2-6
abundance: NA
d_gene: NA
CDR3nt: TGTGCCAGCAAGCAGGGATTCTCTGGGGCCAACGTCCTGACTTTC
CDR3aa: CASKQGFSGANVLTF

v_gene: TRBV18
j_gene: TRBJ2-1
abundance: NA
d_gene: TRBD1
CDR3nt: TGTGCCAGCTCCACAGGGGGCGCCTACAATGAGCAGTTCTTC
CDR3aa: CASSTGGAYNEQFF

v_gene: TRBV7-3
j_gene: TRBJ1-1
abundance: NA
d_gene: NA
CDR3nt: TGTGCCAGCAGCTTTCAGGGGAGAAACACTGAAGCTTTCTTT
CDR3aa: CASSFQGRNTEAFF

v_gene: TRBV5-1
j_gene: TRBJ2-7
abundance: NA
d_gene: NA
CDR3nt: TGCGCCAGCAGCTTGGATGCCAGAGGCGGGGCCGAGCAGTACTTC
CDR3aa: CASSLDARGGAEQYF

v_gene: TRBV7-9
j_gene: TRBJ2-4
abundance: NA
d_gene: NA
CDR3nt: TGTGCCAGCAGCTTTAAGGGGGGGACCATTGAGGACAAAAACATTCAGTACTTC
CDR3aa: CASSFKGGTIEDKNIQYF

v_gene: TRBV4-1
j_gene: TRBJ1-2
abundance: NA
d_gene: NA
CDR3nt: TGCGCCAGCAGCCAAGTAGGACAGTACTATGGCTACACCTTC
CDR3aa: CASSQVGQYYGYTF

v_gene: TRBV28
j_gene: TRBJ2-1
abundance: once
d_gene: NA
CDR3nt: TGTGCCAGCAGTTCTGCTGGGCCAAGCTACAATGAGCAGTTCTTC
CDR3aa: CASSSAGPSYNEQFF

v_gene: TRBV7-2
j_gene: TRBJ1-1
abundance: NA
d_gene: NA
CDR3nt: TGTGCCAGCAGCTTCGGGAACACTGAAGCTTTCTTT
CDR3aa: CASSFGNTEAFF

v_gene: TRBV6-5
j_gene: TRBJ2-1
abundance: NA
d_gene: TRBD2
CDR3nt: TGTGCCAGCAGTTACAAACTAGCGGCTCCTCAGTTCTTC
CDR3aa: CASSYKLAAPQFF

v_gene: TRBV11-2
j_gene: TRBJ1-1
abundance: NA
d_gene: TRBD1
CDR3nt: TGTGCCAGCAGCTCCCAGGGGGTAGGGACTGAAGCTTTCTTT
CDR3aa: CASSSQGVGTEAFF

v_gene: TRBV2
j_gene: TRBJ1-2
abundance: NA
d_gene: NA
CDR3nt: TGTGCCAGCAGTGGATTACTACAGGAGCTCGGCTACACCTTC
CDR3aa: CASSGLLQELGYTF

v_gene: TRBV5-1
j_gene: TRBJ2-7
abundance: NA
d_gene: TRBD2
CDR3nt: TGCGCCAGCAGCCCCGGACTAGCGGGAGGCGAGCAGTACTTC
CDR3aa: CASSPGLAGGEQYF

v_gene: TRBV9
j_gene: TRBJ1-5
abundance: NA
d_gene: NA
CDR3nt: TGTGCCAGCAGCGTAGGTCTTAGCCAGCCCCAGCATTTT
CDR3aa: CASSVGLSQPQHF